Listed here are 19 T cell receptor beta chains from one sample, sequenced in a study of cytotoxic CD8 clonotypes in ibrutinib-treated CLL (dated by TCRdb to the early 2020s). The library was obtained by the immunoSEQ multiplex PCR assay. What TCRdb holds here is the immuneACCESS table cut down to in-frame rearrangements. Part of the clones is not present; checked against another copy, under half of the missing clones reflect an unresolved V gene, and the others are unexplained. Counted in this sample were over 40,000 clones; around 78% of them appeared once. The leading ten clones occupy around 21% of the sample. The label giving this sample's time point can be read as: approximately 2 years on ibrutinib. This specimen consisted of PBMCs, obtained after 24 months of ibrutinib treatment. The receptors originated from a human donor with chronic lymphocytic leukemia.

The genes are TRBV5-1 and TRBJ2-5, with D possibly being TRBD2 (7 bases). This CDR3 is built from 16 residues. V was clipped by 2 bases and J by 4 bases, with 18 bases between them. Germline values: CDR1 SGHRS, CDR2 YFSETQ. The CDR3 nucleotides are TGCGCCAGCAGCTTTCCTTCCGGGGGGCAAGGAGAGACCCAGTACTTC. Its translation is CASSFPSGGQGETQYF. Using reference TRBV5-1 and TRBJ2-5 for the parts outside the CDR3, the full variable domain is KAGVTQTPRYLIKTRGQQVTLSCSPISGHRSVSWYQQTPGQGLQFLFEYFSETQRNKGNFPGRFSGRQFSNSRSEMNVSTLELGDSALYLCASSFPSGGQGETQYFGPGTRLLVL.

This chain connects TRBV30 to TRBJ1-1, with D possibly TRBD1 on 5 matching bases. Trimming removed 0 bases at V and 6 bases at J, with 17 bases between. The CDR3 consists of 15 residues. The germline CDR1 and CDR2 sequences are GTSNPN and SVGIG (reference sequence). CDR3 sequence: CAWSVVKLGGPEAFF. The CDR3, as DNA: TGTGCCTGGAGTGTGGTAAAACTTGGGGGACCTGAAGCTTTCTTT.

This chain connects TRBV6-6 to TRBJ1-5; D is possibly TRBD1 (5 bases). The CDR3 runs 15 residues. Looked up from germline, CDR1 is MNHNY and CDR2 is SVGAGI (reference sequence). Deletions cut 6 bases from V and 4 bases from J, with 16 bases between. The CDR3 reads CASSGEGSRNQPQHF. CDR3 coding DNA: TGTGCCAGCAGCGGGGAGGGGAGCCGGAATCAGCCCCAGCATTTT.

This chain uses TRBV30 with TRBJ2-1; D is unclear. The ends were cut back, 3 bases at V and 3 bases at J, with 15 bases in the middle. Germline CDR1 reads GTSNPN; CDR2 reads SVGIG (reference sequence). The CDR3 totals 15 residues. The CDR3 spells CAWRANYLNYNEQFF. Here the CDR3 DNA reads TGTGCCTGGAGGGCCAACTACTTAAACTACAATGAGCAGTTCTTC.

This chain connects TRBV27 to TRBJ1-4; 7 bases fit TRBD1. Germline V gene sequence: CDR1 MNHEY, CDR2 SMNVEV (reference sequence). This CDR3 has 14 amino acids. Losses at the gene ends were 5 bases for V and 7 bases for J; bases not matched to a gene: 7. The CDR3 DNA is TGTGCCAGCAGTAAGGGACAGATAGGTGAAAAACTGTTTTTT. Encoded protein: CASSKGQIGEKLFF.

This clone was seen only a few times. The V and J genes are TRBV21-1 and TRBJ2-5; TRBD1 is the table's D call, not checked against the DNA. TRBV21-1 is shown as a pseudogene. The CDR3 consists of 15 residues. CDR3: CARYFIQGARETQYF. In nucleotides, the CDR3 is TGTGCCAGATACTTTATACAGGGGGCTAGGGAGACCCAGTACTTC.

With regard to this clone: One junction end disagrees with the germline gene, perhaps due to a read error. V usage is TRBV5-4 and J usage is TRBJ1-4, with D possibly matching TRBD1 (5 bases). CDR1 is SGHNT, CDR2 YYREEE, per germline (reference sequence). This CDR3 has 15 amino acids. The DNA for the CDR3 is TGCGCCAGCAGCCAAGATTCGGGGGGTTATGAAAAACTGTTTTTT. Protein: CASSQDSGGYEKLFF.

In DNA form, the CDR3 reads TGTGCCAGCAGCATTAAGCCGGCCGTTAATGAAAAACTGTTTTTT. As protein: CASSIKPAVNEKLFF. The genes are TRBV14 and TRBJ1-4; no firm D call. CDR3 size: 15 residues. V lost 5 bases and J 4 bases, leaving 14 bases between the germline ends. Germline V lookup: CDR1 SGHDN, CDR2 FVKESK.

The V gene is TRBV5-6, the J gene TRBJ2-7, with TRBD1 matching over 8 bases. The V gene end was trimmed by 0 bases and the J gene end by 0 bases; junction bases not matched to a gene: 8. The CDR3 consists of 17 residues. Germline V gene sequence: CDR1 SGHDT, CDR2 YYEEEE. The CDR3 region has the DNA TGTGCCAGCAGCTTGGGCCGGGGACAGGCCCCCTCCTACGAGCAGTACTTC. Its translation: CASSLGRGQAPSYEQYF.

The J gene is TRBJ2-1, the V gene TRBV5-1; 8 bases map to TRBD2. The germline V gene has CDR1 SGHRS and CDR2 YFSETQ. This CDR3 contains 15 residues. The V segment lost 0 bases and the J segment 4 bases; nucleotides outside the gene matches: 3. The CDR3 DNA sequence: TGCGCCAGCAGCTTGGCGGGAGGGATATACAATGAGCAGTTCTTC. Amino acid sequence: CASSLAGGIYNEQFF.

There are a few counts of this clone. The chain uses TRBV28 and TRBJ2-3; the D gene could be TRBD1 or TRBD2 (5 bases each). V dropped 4 bases and J dropped 14 bases, with 19 bases sitting between them. The germline V gene has CDR1 MDHEN and CDR2 SYDVKM. The CDR3 runs 13 residues. In DNA form, the CDR3 reads TGTGCCAGCAGTTCACCGCAGGGAGTTCGTCGGTATTTT. It encodes CASSSPQGVRRYF.

The gene calls are TRBV7-2 and TRBJ1-2; no clear D. The CDR3 is 15 amino acids. Trimming removed 4 bases from V and 6 bases from J, with 18 bases in between. The germline V gene encodes CDR1 SGHTA and CDR2 FQGNSA. CDR3 bases: TGTGCCAGCAGCTCAAATTGGCCGTCAGTTGATGGCTACACCTTC. The encoded protein is CASSSNWPSVDGYTF.

This clone was counted once. The V gene is TRBV28, the J gene TRBJ2-1, with TRBD2 matching over 8 bases. The CDR3 runs 14 residues. V was pared by 6 bases and J by 6 bases, with 7 bases of the junction left unmatched. In germline, CDR1 is MDHEN, CDR2 SYDVKM. The CDR3 DNA reads TGTGCCAGCAGCCCCGGGGGGGACGTCAATGAGCAGTTCTTC. Residues: CASSPGGDVNEQFF.

The V gene is TRBV5-4, the J gene TRBJ2-3, with TRBD2 matching 8 bases. V shed 4 bases and J 5 bases; nucleotides not matched to a gene: 9. The CDR3 spans 15 residues. Germline V gives CDR1 SGHNT, CDR2 YYREEE (reference sequence). The CDR3 DNA reads TGTGCCAGCAGCCCAACCAGCGGGAGTCGAGATACGCAGTATTTT. Encoded protein: CASSPTSGSRDTQYF.

The genes are TRBV5-1 and TRBJ1-2; tentatively, D is TRBD1 (6 bases). CDR3 length: 14 amino acids. Germline lookup yields CDR1 SGHRS and CDR2 YFSETQ. V lost 3 bases and J 4 bases, leaving 13 bases between the germline ends. The CDR3 sequence: CASSSDRISYGYTF. CDR3 DNA: TGCGCCAGCAGCTCCGACAGGATTTCCTATGGCTACACCTTC.

This chain connects TRBV29-1 to TRBJ2-1; 13 bases agree with TRBD2. CDR1 SQVTM and CDR2 ANQGSEA come from the germline V gene. Trimming took 6 bases from V and 5 from J; bases not matched to a gene: 7. The CDR3 is made up of 15 amino acids. CDR3 sequence: CSVVLAGGPDNEQFF. CDR3 sequence (DNA): TGCAGCGTCGTACTAGCGGGAGGGCCAGACAATGAGCAGTTCTTC.

The V gene is TRBV14, the J gene TRBJ2-3; 8 bases line up with TRBD1. The trim removed 1 base at V and 6 bases at J, leaving 9 bases unmatched. Germline V lookup: CDR1 SGHDN, CDR2 FVKESK. The CDR3 consists of 16 residues. The CDR3 is CASSQVRGRGLDTQYF. The CDR3 DNA reads TGTGCCAGCAGCCAAGTTCGTGGCAGGGGGCTGGATACGCAGTATTTT.

V and J are TRBV27 and TRBJ1-2; D is perhaps TRBD1 (6 bases). V lost 7 bases and J 0 bases, leaving 18 bases between the germline ends. The length of the CDR3 is 16 residues. The germline gives CDR1 MNHEY, CDR2 SMNVEV (reference sequence). CDR3 DNA: TGTGCCAGCAAACCACTCCGGACAGCAGCTAACTATGGCTACACCTTC. Encoded protein: CASKPLRTAANYGYTF.

In its sample, this clone was seen once. The rearrangement uses TRBV10-2 and TRBJ2-7; D is unclear. Germline V gene lookup returns CDR1 WSHSY and CDR2 SAAADI. The CDR3 length is 12 residues. With 4 bases removed from V and 3 bases from J, the gap between germline ends came to 7 bases. DNA for the CDR3: TGCGCCAGCAGTGCGGCCAGCTACGAGCAGTACTTC. Translating gives CASSAASYEQYF.